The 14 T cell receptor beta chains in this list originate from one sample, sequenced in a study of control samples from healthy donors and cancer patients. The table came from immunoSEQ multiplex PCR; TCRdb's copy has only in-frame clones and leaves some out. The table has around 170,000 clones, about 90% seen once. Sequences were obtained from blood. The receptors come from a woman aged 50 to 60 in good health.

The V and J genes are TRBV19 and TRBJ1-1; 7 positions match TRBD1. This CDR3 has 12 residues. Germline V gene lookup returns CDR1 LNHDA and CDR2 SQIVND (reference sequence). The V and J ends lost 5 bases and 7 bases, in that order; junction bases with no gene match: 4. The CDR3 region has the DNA TGTGCCAGTAGTGCACCAGGGGGTGAAGCTTTCTTT. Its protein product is CASSAPGGEAFF.

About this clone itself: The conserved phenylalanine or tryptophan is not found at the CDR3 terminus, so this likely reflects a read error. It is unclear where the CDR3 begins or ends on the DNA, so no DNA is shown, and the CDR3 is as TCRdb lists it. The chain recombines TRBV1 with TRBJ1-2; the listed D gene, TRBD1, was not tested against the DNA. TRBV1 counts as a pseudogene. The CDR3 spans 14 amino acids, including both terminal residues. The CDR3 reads CTSSQAISDRAGFG.

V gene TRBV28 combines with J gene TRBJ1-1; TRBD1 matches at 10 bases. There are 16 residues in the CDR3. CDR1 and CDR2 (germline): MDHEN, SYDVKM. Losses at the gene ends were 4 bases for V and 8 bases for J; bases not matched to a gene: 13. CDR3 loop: CASSSRTGTGVLEAFF. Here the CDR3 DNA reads TGTGCCAGCAGTTCGCGAACCGGGACAGGGGTTCTCGAAGCTTTCTTT. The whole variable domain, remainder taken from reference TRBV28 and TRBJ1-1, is DVKVTQSSRYLVKRTGEKVFLECVQDMDHENMFWYRQDPGLGLRLIYFSYDVKMKEKGDIPEGYSVSREKKERFSLILESASTNQTSMYLCASSSRTGTGVLEAFFGQGTRLTVV.

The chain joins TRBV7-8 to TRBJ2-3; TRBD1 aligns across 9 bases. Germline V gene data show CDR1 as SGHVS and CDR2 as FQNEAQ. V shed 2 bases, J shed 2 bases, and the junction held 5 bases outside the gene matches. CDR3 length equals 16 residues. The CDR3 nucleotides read TGTGCCAGCAGCTTAAGTACAGGGGGCTTCACAGATACGCAGTATTTT. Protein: CASSLSTGGFTDTQYF.

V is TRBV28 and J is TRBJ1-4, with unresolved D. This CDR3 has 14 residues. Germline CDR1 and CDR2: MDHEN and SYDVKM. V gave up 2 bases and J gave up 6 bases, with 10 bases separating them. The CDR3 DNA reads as TGTGCCAGCAGTTTAGAGGGTGCGGATGAAAAACTGTTTTTT. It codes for CASSLEGADEKLFF.

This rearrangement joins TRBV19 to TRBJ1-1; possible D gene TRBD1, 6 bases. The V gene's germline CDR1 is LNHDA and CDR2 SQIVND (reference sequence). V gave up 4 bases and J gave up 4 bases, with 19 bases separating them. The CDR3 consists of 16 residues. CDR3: CASSRLPTGHFTEAFF. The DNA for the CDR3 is TGTGCCAGTAGTAGATTACCGACAGGCCATTTCACTGAAGCTTTCTTT.

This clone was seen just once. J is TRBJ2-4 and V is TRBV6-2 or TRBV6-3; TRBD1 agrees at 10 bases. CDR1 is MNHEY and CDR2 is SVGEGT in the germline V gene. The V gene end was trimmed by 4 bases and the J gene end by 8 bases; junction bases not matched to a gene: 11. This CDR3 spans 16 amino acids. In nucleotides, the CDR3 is TGTGCCAGCAGTTTCCCTGAGGGACAGGGGAGGGACATTCAGTACTTC. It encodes CASSFPEGQGRDIQYF.

Written as DNA, the CDR3 is TGTGCCAGCAGTGAAACTCGACGTGGCTACGAGCAGTACTTC. Protein sequence: CASSETRRGYEQYF. The chain combines TRBV2 with TRBJ2-7; D is unclear. V shed 2 bases and J shed 3 bases, with 11 bases lying between them. The CDR3 is 14 amino acids. Germline lookup yields CDR1 SNHLY and CDR2 FYNNEI.

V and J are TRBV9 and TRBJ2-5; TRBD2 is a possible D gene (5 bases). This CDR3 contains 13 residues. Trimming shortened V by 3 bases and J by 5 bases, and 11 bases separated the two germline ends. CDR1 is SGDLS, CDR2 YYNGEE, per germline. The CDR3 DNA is TGTGCCAGCAGCGGAGGAGGTTTTGAGACCCAGTACTTC. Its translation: CASSGGGFETQYF.

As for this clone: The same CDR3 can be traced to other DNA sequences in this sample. The CDR3 bases are TGTGCCAGCAGCTTAGAAGCAGGGATCACAGATACGCAGTATTTT. Protein: CASSLEAGITDTQYF. The rearrangement uses TRBV7-6 and TRBJ2-3; a possible D gene is TRBD1 (5 bases). The V end was cut by 1 base, the J end by 2 bases, with 10 bases between. The CDR3 is 15 residues long. Germline V gives CDR1 SGHVS, CDR2 FNYEAQ.

CDR3 residues: CASSQDEGTDTQYF. The CDR3 DNA reads as TGTGCCAGCAGCCAAGATGAGGGCACAGATACGCAGTATTTT. The gene calls are TRBV3-1 (or the pseudogene TRBV3-2) and TRBJ2-3; no reliable D call. Trimming took 0 bases from V and 1 from J, leaving 5 bases between them. CDR3 size: 14 residues. Germline assignment: CDR1 LGHDT and CDR2 YNNKEL (reference sequence).

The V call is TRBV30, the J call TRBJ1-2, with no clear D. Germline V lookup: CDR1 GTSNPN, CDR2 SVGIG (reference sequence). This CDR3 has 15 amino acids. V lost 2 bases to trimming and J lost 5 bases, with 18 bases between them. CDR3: CAWSLPGPRRYGYTF. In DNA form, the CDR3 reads TGTGCCTGGAGTCTTCCAGGACCGAGACGTTATGGCTACACCTTC.

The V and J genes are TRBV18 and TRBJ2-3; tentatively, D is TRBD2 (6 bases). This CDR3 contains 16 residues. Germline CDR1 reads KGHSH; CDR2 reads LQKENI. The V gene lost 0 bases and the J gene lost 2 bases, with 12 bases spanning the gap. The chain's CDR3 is CASSPPGGFATDTQYF. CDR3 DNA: TGTGCCAGCTCACCACCGGGGGGATTTGCCACAGATACGCAGTATTTT.

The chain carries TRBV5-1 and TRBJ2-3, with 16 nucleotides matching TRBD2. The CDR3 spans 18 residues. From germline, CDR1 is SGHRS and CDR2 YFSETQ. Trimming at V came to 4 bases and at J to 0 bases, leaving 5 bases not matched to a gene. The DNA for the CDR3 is TGCGCCAGCAGCATCGGGACTAGCGGGGGGGCTAGCACAGATACGCAGTATTTT. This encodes CASSIGTSGGASTDTQYF.